This is a list of T cell receptor beta chains from one sample in a study of blood T cell repertoires in COVID-19. This table comes from immunoSEQ multiplex PCR, and its TCRdb copy is limited to in-frame clones, with some not included. The sample holds 200,000 or so clones, more than 70% seen once. Sequencing used peripheral blood. The receptors derive from a woman aged 55-70 years with acute or convalescent COVID-19. The conserved cysteine and the conserved F or W are not part of the CDR3 here. The size field is filled for only some rows; it gives once, few, many or a size class.

CDR3	V	size	length	J
ASSTGQNSYEQY	TRBV18	once	12	TRBJ2-7
ASSHQAKSTDTQY	TRBV5-1	NA	13	TRBJ2-3
ASSRHSEETQY	TRBV3-1/TRBV3-2	NA	11	TRBJ2-5
ASSFGPLNTEAF	TRBV7-2	NA	12	TRBJ1-1
RHAGQVGNSPLH	TRBV29-1	NA	12	TRBJ1-6
ASTPWRGAGDQPQH	TRBV28	once	14	TRBJ1-5
ASSPWDSRSSGNTIY	TRBV18	NA	15	TRBJ1-3
ASSDTSGNSYEQY	TRBV7-9	NA	13	TRBJ2-7
ASSLTRLAKNIQY	TRBV6-6	NA	13	TRBJ2-4
ASSQEPLTNTEAF	TRBV4-3	few	13	TRBJ1-1
ASRSARGSPLH	TRBV14	once	11	TRBJ1-6
ASSEATGFIDYGYT	TRBV6-1	NA	14	TRBJ1-2
ASSRTGGSNEKLF	TRBV3-1/TRBV3-2	NA	13	TRBJ1-4
ASSIGTSKGREQF	TRBV19	NA	13	TRBJ2-1